This T cell receptor (beta chain) was observed in a study of cytomegalovirus exposure and HLA in healthy donors (dated by TCRdb to about 2017). Study-wide context: According to a later analysis, one platform produced both the approximately 110 validation repertoires and the 720 or so repertoires of the first cohort. Besides the first cohort of under 700 subjects, a separate validation cohort made up of about 120 different subjects was used. High-throughput TCR immunosequencing, statistical association of individual TCRs with disease status, and machine learning were combined to predict cytomegalovirus infection status. The aim of the study was to test whether cataloging public T cell receptors could identify signatures of past pathogen exposure.

Study-wide conclusions, independent of this receptor: The study gave a list of 150 to 200 TCR beta chains associated with cytomegalovirus. Three of the identified cytomegalovirus-associated TCR beta chains were confirmed in vitro to be specific for cytomegalovirus antigens. Most TCR sequences were seen in very few donors, while some public TCRs were found in many individuals. A later analysis had no HLA typing for the validation cohort, so co-occurrence there was scored across all 110 or so repertoires. In both the original and validation cohorts, the classifier was reported to diagnose cytomegalovirus status with high specificity and sensitivity. A later analysis found that TCRs clustered in the first cohort also tended to co-occur in the 110 or so validation repertoires, with more than 90% of cluster scores above 0. It was suggested by the authors that the approach could potentially be generalized to other disease states and immunological phenotypes.

The donors belonged to the validation cohort of over a hundred subjects, which was separate from the roughly 700-subject first cohort. This clone was seen more than once but under ten times. Its antigen remains undetermined. Nothing much larger sits one base from this clone, and base qualities are not available. Libraries were prepared through the immunoSEQ multiplex PCR assay. Regarding the original processing steps: To diagnose cytomegalovirus status from the catalog of TCR beta chain sequences, a statistical classification framework was built. TCRdb holds this immuneACCESS table with in-frame rearrangements only. Some clones are missing; in checked studies, unresolved V genes explain under half, and the rest has no known cause. D and trimming come from the DNA, and the V and J calls and clone size come from that table. The sample has about 110,000 clones on record, approximately 85% of them singletons. About 3% of the sample comes from the top ten.

V is cut by 5 bases and J by 4 bases, and the space between the germline ends is 15 bases. The CDR3, from cysteine to phenylalanine, totals 14 residues. Solely the CDR3 DNA is kept, with 42 bases framed from the first base. Based on the germline V gene (reference sequence), the CDR1 and CDR2 sequences are MNHEY and SMNVEV. This sequence was found in a woman under 30 in good health and CMV-seronegative. Input material: PBMCs. The chain links TRBV27 with TRBJ2-7; the D gene is perhaps TRBD1, on 6 matching bases. CDR3 region: CASSTYRVSYEQYF. The DNA reads TGTGCCAGCAGTACCTACAGGGTATCATACGAGCAGTACTTC.